This T cell receptor beta chain was captured in a study of shared clonotypes between healthy human individuals (dated by TCRdb to the early 2020s). Regarding the research as a whole: Three men and two women, aged 18 to 49 years, made up the cohort. Leukapheresis yielded between about 0.9 and 10 billion PBMCs per donor. For each donor, three plates each were used for CD4 naive and CD4 memory, two plates were used for CD8 naive, and one plate was used for CD8 memory. To estimate repertoire size and how much clonotypes are shared between individuals, the study performed deep sequencing of blood TCR repertoires from a handful of healthy adults. Different laboratories and diverse techniques were used to prepare libraries and sequence TCR repertoires, to increase sequencing depth and limit assay-specific biases. Findings and caveats that apply to the study as a whole: Because the study included a small number of donors, the genetic and exposure-history diversity represented was limited. Clonotypes shared by all four sorted-subset donors showed higher generation probabilities than non-shared clonotypes. Based on pairwise subsampling, the degree of clonotype sharing among donors was expected to be affected by sequencing depth. Incomplete sequencing was indicated by rarefaction of sorted-subset datasets, despite the large sequencing depth. Sampling was restricted to blood, and TCR repertoires in tissues likely differ from the TCR repertoires found in blood. Sharing across four donors was observed for around 5% of naive CD4, 3% to 4% of naive CD8, about 2.5% of memory CD4, and around 0.4% of memory CD8 clonotypes. Larger estimated clonotype richness was generally found for naive subsets than for memory subsets.

CD8 naive samples consisted of CD45RO-negative cells that were positively selected for CCR7, yielding a CD45RA+CCR7+ population without TemRA cells. The donors were healthy, HIV-negative adults with no recently reported acute infections or vaccinations. Every donor was a Caucasian adult residing in Nashville, Tennessee, USA. After blood collection by leukapheresis, PBMCs were isolated using Ficoll-Histopaque density gradient centrifugation and then cryopreserved in the vapor phase of liquid nitrogen. Analytical flow cytometry was used to check the purity and quantity of every magnetically sorted T cell population. Each sorted fraction had its genomic DNA isolated and then quantified by UV absorbance on a Nanodrop 2000c. V gives up 6 bases and J gives up 0 bases, and the segment between their germline ends measures 17 bases. The CDR3 numbers 16 residues from cysteine through phenylalanine. Only the CDR3 portion is preserved as DNA: 48 bases, with reading frame beginning at the first base. CDR1 and CDR2 were assigned from the germline V gene as KGHSH and LQKENI.

In regard to this clone: What this receptor recognizes is not known. Base qualities are missing; no much larger clone stands one base away.

Using the deep immunoSEQ assay, multiplex PCR amplified TCR CDR3 regions from genomic DNA. Extracted genomic DNA from each cell subset was distributed evenly across all wells of several immunoSEQ 96-well plates, and each plate was treated as a replicate. For sorted subsets, roughly 200 ng of genomic DNA, equivalent to around 29,000 T cell genomes, went into each replicate PCR. Purified libraries were measured with a Qubit 3.0 fluorometer, size-checked on a Bioanalyzer 2100, and measured again with the KAPA Library Quantification kit. Every immunoSEQ 96-well plate was sequenced on a separate single-read 150-cycle Illumina NextSeq 550 flow cell. Concerning the study's data processing: Because only junctional sequences without quality scores were contained in the immunoSEQ output, filtering matching that applied to full-length reads could not be performed. Sequences were annotated with PyIR, a Python wrapper for IgBLAST v1.9, using IMGT germline references to assign V/J genes and CDR3. Reads with weak V/J assignments (E-value above 1e-6), missing CDR3, stop codons, out-of-frame junctions, or ambiguous translated residues were removed. V3J clonotypes were defined as sequences sharing an identical inferred V gene, J gene, and CDR3 amino acid sequence. To compute the percentage overlap between repertoires, the number of shared unique clonotypes was divided by the size of the smaller repertoire. Richness of each repertoire was evaluated using RTK rarefaction, the Chao1 estimator, and Recon v2.1 estimates of unobserved clonotypes. Generation probabilities were computed with OLGA for all TCRbeta clonotypes obtained by the gDNA method from a few donors. TCRdb retrieved this table from immuneACCESS and kept in-frame rearrangements only. Not all clones are present; in checked studies, unresolved V genes account for under half, and no reason is known for the remainder. V and J calls and clone size are those listed in that table; D and trimming were worked out from the DNA. Counted in this sample were about 580,000 clones; 98% of them appeared once. In total, the top ten clones hold 0.25% to 0.35% of the sample.

This receptor was identified in a man aged 25-40 years in good health. Sample: naive CD8+ T cells sorted from blood. This specimen's cell subset or site label, interpreted: CD45RA+CCR7+. The rearranged segments are TRBV18 and TRBJ1-2; TRBD1 is a possible D gene, resting on 5 matching bases. DNA sequence: TGTGCCAGCTCTGCGGTTGGGGCCAGAGCTAACTATGGCTACACCTTC. Its amino acids are CASSAVGARANYGYTF.